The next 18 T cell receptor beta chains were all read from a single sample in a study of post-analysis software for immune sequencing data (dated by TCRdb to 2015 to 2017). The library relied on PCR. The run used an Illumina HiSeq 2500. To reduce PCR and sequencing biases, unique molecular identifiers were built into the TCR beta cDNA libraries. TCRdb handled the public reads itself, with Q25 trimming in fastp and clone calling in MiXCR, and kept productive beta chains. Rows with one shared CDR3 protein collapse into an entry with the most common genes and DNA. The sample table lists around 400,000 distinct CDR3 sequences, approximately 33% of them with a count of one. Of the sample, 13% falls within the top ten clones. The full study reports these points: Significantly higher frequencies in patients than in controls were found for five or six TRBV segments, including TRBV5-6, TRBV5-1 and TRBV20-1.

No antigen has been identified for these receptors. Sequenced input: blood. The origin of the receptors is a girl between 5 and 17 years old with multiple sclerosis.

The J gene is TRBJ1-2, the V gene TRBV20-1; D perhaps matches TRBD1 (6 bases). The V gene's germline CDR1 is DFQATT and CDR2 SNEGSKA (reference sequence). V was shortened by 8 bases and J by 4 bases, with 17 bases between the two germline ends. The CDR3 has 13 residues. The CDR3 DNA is TGCAGTCCCCGGGGGCCAACAGGCTATGGCTACACCTTC. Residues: CSPRGPTGYGYTF.

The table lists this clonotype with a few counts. CDR3 protein: CASSLSAGVTDTQYF. CDR3 in DNA: TGTGCCAGCAGTTTGTCAGCGGGGGTCACAGATACGCAGTATTTT. The chain combines TRBV12-3 or TRBV12-4 with TRBJ2-3, with 8 bases aligning to TRBD2. J lost 2 bases, V lost 3 bases, and 4 bases had no gene match. The CDR3 totals 15 residues.

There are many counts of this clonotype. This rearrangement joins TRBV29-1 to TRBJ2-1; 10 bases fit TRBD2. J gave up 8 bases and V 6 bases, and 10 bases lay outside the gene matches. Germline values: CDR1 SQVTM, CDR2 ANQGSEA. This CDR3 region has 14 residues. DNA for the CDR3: TGCAGCGTGTCGGGACTAGCGATAGGCTATGAGCAGTTCTTC. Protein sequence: CSVSGLAIGYEQFF.

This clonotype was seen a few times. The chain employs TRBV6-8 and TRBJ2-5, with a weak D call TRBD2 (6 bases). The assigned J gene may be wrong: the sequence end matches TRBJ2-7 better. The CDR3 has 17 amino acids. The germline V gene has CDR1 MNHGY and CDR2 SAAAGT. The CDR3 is CASSYGGPSRGSHEQYF. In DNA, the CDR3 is TGTGCCAGCAGTTATGGGGGACCTTCTCGGGGGAGTCACGAGCAGTACTTC.

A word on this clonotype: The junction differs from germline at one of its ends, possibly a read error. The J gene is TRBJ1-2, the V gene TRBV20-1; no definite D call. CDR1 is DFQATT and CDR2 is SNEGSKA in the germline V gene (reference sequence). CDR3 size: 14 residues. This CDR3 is CSARDRVSNYGHTF. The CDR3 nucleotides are TGCAGTGCTAGAGATCGGGTCTCTAACTATGGCCACACCTTC.

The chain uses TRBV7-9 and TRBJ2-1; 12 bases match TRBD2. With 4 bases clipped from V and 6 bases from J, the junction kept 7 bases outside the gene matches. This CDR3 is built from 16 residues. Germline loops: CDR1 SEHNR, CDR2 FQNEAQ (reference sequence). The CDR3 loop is CASSSETSGGLNEQFF. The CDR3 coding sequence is TGTGCCAGCAGCTCCGAGACTAGCGGGGGCCTCAATGAGCAGTTCTTC.

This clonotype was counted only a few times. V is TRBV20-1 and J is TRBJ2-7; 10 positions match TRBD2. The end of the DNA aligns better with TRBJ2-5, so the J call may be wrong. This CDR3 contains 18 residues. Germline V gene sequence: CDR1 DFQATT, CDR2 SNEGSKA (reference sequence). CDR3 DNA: TGCAGTGCTAGCCCCCGGCTAGCGGGGGAGCTTTTCGGGGAGACCCAGTACTTC. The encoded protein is CSASPRLAGELFGETQYF.

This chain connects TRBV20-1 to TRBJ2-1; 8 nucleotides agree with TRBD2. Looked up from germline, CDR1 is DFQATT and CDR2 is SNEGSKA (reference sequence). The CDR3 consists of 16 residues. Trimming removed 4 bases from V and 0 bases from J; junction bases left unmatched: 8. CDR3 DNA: TGCAGTGCTAAGGTTAGCGGGGTTAGCTCCTACAATGAGCAGTTCTTC. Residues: CSAKVSGVSSYNEQFF.

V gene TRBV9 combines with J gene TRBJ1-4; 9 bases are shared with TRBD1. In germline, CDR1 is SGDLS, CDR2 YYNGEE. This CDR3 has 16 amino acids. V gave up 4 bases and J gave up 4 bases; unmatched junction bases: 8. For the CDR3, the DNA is TGTGCCAGCAGCTTCGACAGGGGGTCCGGTAATGAAAAACTGTTTTTT. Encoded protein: CASSFDRGSGNEKLFF.

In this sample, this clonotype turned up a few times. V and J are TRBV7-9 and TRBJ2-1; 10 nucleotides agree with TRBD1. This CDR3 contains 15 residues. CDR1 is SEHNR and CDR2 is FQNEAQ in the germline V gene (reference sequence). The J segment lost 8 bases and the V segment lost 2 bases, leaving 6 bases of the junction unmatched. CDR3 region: CASSLLGTGVYEQFF. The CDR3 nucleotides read TGTGCCAGCAGCTTATTGGGGACAGGGGTCTATGAGCAGTTCTTC.

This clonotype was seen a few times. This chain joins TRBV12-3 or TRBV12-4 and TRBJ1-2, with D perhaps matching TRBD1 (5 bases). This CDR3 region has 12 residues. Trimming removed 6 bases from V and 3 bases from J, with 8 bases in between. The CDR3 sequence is CASRSGHYGYTF. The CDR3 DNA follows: TGTGCCAGCAGATCGGGACACTATGGCTACACCTTC.

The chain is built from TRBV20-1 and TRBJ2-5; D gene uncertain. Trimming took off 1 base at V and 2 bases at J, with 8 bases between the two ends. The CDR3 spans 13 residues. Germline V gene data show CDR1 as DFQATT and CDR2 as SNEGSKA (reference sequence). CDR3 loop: CSARGSTQETQYF. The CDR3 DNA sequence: TGCAGTGCTAGAGGGAGTACTCAAGAGACCCAGTACTTC.

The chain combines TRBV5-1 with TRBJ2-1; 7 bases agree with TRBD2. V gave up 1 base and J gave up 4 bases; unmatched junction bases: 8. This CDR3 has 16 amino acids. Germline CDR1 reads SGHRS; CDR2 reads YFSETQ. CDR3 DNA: TGCGCCAGCAGCTTGTCTCGCGGGGGAGTTTACAATGAGCAGTTCTTC. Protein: CASSLSRGGVYNEQFF.

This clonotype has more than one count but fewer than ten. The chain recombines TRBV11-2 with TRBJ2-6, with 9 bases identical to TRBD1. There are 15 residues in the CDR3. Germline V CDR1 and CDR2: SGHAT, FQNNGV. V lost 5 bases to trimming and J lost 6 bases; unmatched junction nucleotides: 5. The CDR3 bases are TGTGCCAGCAGCACGGGGACAGGGAAGGCCAACGTCCTGACTTTC. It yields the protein CASSTGTGKANVLTF. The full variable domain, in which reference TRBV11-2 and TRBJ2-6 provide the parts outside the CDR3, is EAGVAQSPRYKIIEKRQSVAFWCNPISGHATLYWYQQILGQGPKLLIQFQNNGVVDDSQLPKDRFSAERLKGVDSTLKIQPAKLEDSAVYLCASSTGTGKANVLTFGAGSRLTVL.

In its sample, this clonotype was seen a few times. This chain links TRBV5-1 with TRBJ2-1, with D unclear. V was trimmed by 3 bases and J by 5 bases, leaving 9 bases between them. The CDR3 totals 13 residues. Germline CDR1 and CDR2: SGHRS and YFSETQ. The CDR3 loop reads CASSSGPNNEQFF. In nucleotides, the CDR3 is TGCGCCAGCAGCTCCGGGCCCAACAATGAGCAGTTCTTC.

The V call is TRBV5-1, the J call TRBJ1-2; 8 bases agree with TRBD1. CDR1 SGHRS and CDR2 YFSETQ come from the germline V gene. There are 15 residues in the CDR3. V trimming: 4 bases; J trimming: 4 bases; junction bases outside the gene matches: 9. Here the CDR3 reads CASSIRTGSPYGYTF. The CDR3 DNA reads TGCGCCAGCAGCATCCGGACAGGGAGTCCCTATGGCTACACCTTC.

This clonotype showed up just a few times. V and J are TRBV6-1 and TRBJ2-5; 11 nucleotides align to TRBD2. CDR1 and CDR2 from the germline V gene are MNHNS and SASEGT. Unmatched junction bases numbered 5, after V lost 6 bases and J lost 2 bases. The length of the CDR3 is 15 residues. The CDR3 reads CASRGLAGDQETQYF. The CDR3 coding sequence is TGTGCCAGCAGAGGACTAGCGGGCGATCAAGAGACCCAGTACTTC.

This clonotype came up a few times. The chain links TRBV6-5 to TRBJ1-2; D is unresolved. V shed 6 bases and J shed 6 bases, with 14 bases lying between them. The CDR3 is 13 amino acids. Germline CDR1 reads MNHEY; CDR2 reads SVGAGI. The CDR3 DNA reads TGTGCCAGCAGCCTTACGACACCGAATGGCTACACCTTC. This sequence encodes CASSLTTPNGYTF.